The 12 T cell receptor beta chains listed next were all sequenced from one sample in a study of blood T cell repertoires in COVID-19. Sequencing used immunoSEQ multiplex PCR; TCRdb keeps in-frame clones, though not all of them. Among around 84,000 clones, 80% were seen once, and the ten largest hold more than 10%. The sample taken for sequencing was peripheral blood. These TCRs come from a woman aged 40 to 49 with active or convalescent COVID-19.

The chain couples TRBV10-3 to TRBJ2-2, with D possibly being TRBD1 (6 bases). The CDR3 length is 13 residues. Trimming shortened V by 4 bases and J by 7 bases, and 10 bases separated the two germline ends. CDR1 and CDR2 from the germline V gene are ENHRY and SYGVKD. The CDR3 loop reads CAISARGDGELFF. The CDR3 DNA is TGTGCCATCAGTGCCAGGGGAGACGGGGAGCTGTTTTTT.

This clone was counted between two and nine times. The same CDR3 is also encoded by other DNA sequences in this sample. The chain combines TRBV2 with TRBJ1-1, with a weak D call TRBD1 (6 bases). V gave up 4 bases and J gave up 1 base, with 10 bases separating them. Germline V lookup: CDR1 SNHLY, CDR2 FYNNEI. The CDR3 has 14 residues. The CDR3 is CASSVGQQNTEAFF. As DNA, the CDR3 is TGTGCCAGCAGTGTGGGACAACAGAACACTGAAGCTTTCTTT.

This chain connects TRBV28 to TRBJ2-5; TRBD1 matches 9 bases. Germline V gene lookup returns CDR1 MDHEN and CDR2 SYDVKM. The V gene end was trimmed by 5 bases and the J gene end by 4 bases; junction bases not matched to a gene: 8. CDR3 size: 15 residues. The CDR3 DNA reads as TGTGCCAGCAGTAAGCGGGGACAGGGAAGAGAGACCCAGTACTTC. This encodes CASSKRGQGRETQYF. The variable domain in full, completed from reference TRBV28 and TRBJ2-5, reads DVKVTQSSRYLVKRTGEKVFLECVQDMDHENMFWYRQDPGLGLRLIYFSYDVKMKEKGDIPEGYSVSREKKERFSLILESASTNQTSMYLCASSKRGQGRETQYFGPGTRLLVL.

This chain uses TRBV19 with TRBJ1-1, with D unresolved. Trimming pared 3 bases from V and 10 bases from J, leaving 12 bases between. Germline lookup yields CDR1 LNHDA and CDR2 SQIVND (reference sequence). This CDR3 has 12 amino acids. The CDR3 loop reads CASSIWEGSAFF. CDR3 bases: TGTGCCAGTAGTATCTGGGAGGGTTCAGCTTTCTTT.

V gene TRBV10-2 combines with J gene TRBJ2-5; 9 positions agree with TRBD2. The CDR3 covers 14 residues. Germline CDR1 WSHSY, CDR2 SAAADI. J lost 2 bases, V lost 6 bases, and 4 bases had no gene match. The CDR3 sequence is CASSLAGLQETQYF. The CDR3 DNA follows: TGCGCCAGCAGCCTAGCGGGGCTTCAAGAGACCCAGTACTTC.

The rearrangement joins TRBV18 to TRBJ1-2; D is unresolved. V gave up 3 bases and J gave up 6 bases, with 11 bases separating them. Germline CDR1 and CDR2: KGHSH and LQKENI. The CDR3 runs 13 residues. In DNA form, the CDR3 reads TGTGCCAGCTCACCCCGGGATGTGGATGGCTACACCTTC. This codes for CASSPRDVDGYTF.

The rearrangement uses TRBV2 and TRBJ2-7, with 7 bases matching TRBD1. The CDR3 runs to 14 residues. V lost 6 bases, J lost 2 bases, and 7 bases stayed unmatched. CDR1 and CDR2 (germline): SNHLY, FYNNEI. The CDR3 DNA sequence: TGTGCCAGCAGATCCAGAGGGACAGCCTACGAGCAGTACTTC. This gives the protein CASRSRGTAYEQYF.

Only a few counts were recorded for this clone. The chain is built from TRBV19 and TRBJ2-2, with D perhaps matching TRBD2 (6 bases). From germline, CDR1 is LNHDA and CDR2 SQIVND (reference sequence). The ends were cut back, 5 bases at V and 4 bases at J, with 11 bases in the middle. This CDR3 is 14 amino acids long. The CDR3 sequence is CASSPGLVTGELFF. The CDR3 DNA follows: TGTGCCAGTAGTCCGGGACTCGTCACCGGGGAGCTGTTTTTT.

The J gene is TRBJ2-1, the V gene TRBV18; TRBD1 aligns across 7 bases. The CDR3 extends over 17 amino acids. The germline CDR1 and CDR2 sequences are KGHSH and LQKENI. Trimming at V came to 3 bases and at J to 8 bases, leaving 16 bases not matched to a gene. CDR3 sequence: CASSPQRQGRFIHEQFF. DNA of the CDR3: TGTGCCAGCTCACCCCAAAGACAGGGTCGCTTTATCCATGAGCAGTTCTTC. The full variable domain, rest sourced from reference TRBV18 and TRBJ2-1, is NAGVMQNPRHLVRRRGQEARLRCSPMKGHSHVYWYRQLPEEGLKFMVYLQKENIIDESGMPKERFSAEFPKEGPSILRIQQVVRGDSAAYFCASSPQRQGRFIHEQFFGPGTRLTVL.

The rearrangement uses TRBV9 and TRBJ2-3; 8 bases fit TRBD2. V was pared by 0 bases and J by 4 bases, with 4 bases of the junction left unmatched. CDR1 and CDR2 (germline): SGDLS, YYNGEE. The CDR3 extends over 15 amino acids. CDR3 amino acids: CASSVGREAPDTQYF. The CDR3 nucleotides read TGTGCCAGCAGCGTAGGGCGGGAGGCACCAGATACGCAGTATTTT.

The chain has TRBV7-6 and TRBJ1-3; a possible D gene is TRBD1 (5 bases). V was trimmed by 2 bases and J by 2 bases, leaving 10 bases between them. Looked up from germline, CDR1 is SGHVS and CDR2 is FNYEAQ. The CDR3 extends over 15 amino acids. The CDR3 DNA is TGTGCCAGCAGCTTAAAGACAGAGCCTGGAAACACCATATATTTT. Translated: CASSLKTEPGNTIYF. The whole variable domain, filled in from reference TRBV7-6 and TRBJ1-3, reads GAGVSQSPRYKVTKRGQDVALRCDPISGHVSLYWYRQALGQGPEFLTYFNYEAQQDKSGLPNDRFSAERPEGSISTLTIQRTEQRDSAMYRCASSLKTEPGNTIYFGEGSWLTVV.

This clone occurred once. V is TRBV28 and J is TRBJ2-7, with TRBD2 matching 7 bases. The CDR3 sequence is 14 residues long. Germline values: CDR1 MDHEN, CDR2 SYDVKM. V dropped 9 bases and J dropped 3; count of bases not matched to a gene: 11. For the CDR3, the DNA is TGTGCCAGTCAGAGCGGGGTTGTAGACTACGAGCAGTACTTC. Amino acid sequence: CASQSGVVDYEQYF.